This T cell receptor (beta chain) was found in a study of glioma-infiltrating T cells. Overall study results and limits: Tissue-blood divergence was below expectation in non-neoplastic patients, above in gliomas.

This clonotype was found many times. Its target is not known. TCR alpha and beta CDR3 regions were amplified from RNA using iRepertoire nested multiplex PCR. Tissue mRNA or PBMC total RNA, 100-400 ng, went into one-step reverse transcription and amplification. TCRdb re-called the multiplex PCR reads through MiXCR, storing one row per CDR3 protein. In the table there are approximately 120,000 distinct CDR3 sequences, 25% to 30% of which are singletons. Source material: glioma tissue, nonneoplastic brain tissue, or PBMCs (not recorded which). The receptor comes from a human donor with low-grade glioma or glioblastoma, undergoing nonglioma brain surgery, or in good health (not recorded which).

The CDR3: CASSQDSGASEAQYF. DNA of the CDR3: TGCGCCAGCAGCCAAGACTCCGGGGCCAGTGAGGCCCAGTACTTC. The chain joins TRBV4-3 to TRBJ2-5; perhaps D is TRBD1 or TRBD2 (5 bases each). CDR1 LGHNA and CDR2 YSLEER come from the germline V gene. V was trimmed by 0 bases and J by 9 bases, leaving 17 bases between them. This CDR3 region has 15 residues.